The subject of this entry is one T cell receptor beta chain. What it binds is unknown. The data are from a study of shared clonotypes between healthy human individuals. CD45RO-negative, CCR7-selected cells formed the naive CD8 fraction, which excluded terminally differentiated effector memory CD45RA+ cells. Whole-study results and caveats: Clonotypes shared by all four sorted-subset donors had higher generation probabilities than non-shared clonotypes.

Trimming stripped 4 bases from V and 4 bases from J, with 11 bases between. CDR1 and CDR2 (germline): MGHRA, YSYEKL. The CDR3 sequence is 15 residues long. TCRdb's copy holds only in-frame clones and misses some; the assay was immunoSEQ multiplex PCR. The sample carries about 2 million clones, about 95% recorded once. The source material was naive CD8+ T cells sorted from blood. The gene calls are TRBV4-1 and TRBJ2-6, with no clear D. The sequence was obtained from a man aged 18 to 30 in good health. The CDR3 DNA follows: TGCGCCAGCAGCCCACAAAACTTCGGGGCCAACGTCCTGACTTTC. Amino acids: CASSPQNFGANVLTF.